This T cell receptor (beta chain) was sequenced for a study of T cell responses to AZD1222 COVID-19 vaccine (dated by TCRdb to the early 2020s). Broadly, across the study: AZD1222 recipients with second doses at about 4 weeks or about 12 weeks were pooled, because spike-specific TCR depth and breadth did not differ between schedules. A total of over 230 trial participants underwent TCR sequencing, of whom 207 received two doses of AZD1222 and around 25 received two doses of the MenACWY control vaccine. Trial participants were enrolled by age into 18-55, 56-69 and 70-plus year subgroups, with about 150, 28 and 57 TCR-sequenced participants respectively. Study-wide findings and limitations: No day 14 peak-response samples were available, so repertoires were characterized only after the peak T cell response. Conclusions about previously exposed vaccinees are limited because only six or seven AZD1222 recipients were SARS-CoV-2 seropositive at baseline. In the small 56-69-year group, the increase in depth fell short of significance, most likely because of low power. Most participants were white British and females outnumbered males, and the authors suggested that clonal diversity may have been underestimated. The vaccine-associated CD4 TCRs covered the entire spike protein, and the dominant responses fell in regions 160-218 and 743-854. Nearly half of unique spike-specific TCRs reportedly recognized epitopes outside regions mutated in the B.1.351 and B.1.1.7 variants. After two AZD1222 doses, spike-specific TCR breadth and depth were significantly higher than at day 0 and than in MenACWY recipients.

The CDR3 regions of human TCRbeta chains were subjected to immunosequencing. The authors' pipeline ran thus. TCRs in the repertoires were matched against a reference library of SARS-CoV-2-specific TCRs that had been generated with the MIRA antigen-specificity platform. Breadth was defined as the fraction of unique TCRs that were SARS-CoV-2-associated. Depth was defined as the fraction of total T cells that were SARS-CoV-2-associated. Using the MIRA data, each spike-specific TCR was mapped to the spike region that the TCR reacts to and placed in a CD4 or CD8 class. Log10-transformed breadth and depth values were compared by one-way ANOVA with Sidak's multiple comparisons tests. This immuneACCESS table, as held by TCRdb, lists in-frame sequences with V and J called but not all clones. Of the missing ones, under half trace to an unresolved V gene in checked studies; the others have no known cause. For V, J and clone size, that table is used; D and trimming come from the DNA. The sample includes around 180,000 clones, with 80% to 90% observed a single time. The ten largest make up about 6.9% of the sample.

With regard to this clone: This receptor's antigen is unknown. Nothing much larger sits one base from this clone, and base qualities are not available.

The CDR3 numbers 10 residues from cysteine through phenylalanine. Just the 30-base CDR3 DNA is kept, in frame starting at base 1. V is trimmed back by 5 bases and J by 14 bases, and the junction contains 3 bases that no gene match accounts for. Taken from the germline V gene, the CDR1 and CDR2 loops are SQVTM and ANQGSEA. The sample's time point, from its label and the paper: baseline before first vaccination. The vaccinee samples were drawn from two UK trials, COV001 and COV002, one of which was a single-blind randomized controlled phase 2/3 trial testing AZD1222 (ChAdOx1 nCoV-19) in healthy adults. For TCRbeta chain sequencing, PBMC samples were collected from trial participants at day 0 and at day 28 after the second dose.

Rearrangement joined TRBV29-1 to TRBJ2-1; 10 middle bases align to TRBD1. Sequenced material: peripheral blood, taken on day 0 of AZD1222 vaccination. The TCR originated in an adult in good health. The nucleotide sequence reads as follows: TGCAGCGTTCTCGGGACAGGGGAGTTCTTC. Translated, this is CSVLGTGEFF.